Detailed here is one TCR beta chain. This record belongs to a study of PD-L1 blockade in urothelial cancer. Study-wide context: Anywhere from 0 to 3 prior chemotherapy regimens had been received by patients.

Profiling relied on immunoSEQ multiplex PCR, and the TCRdb table lists in-frame clones only, not all of them. This sample yields about 87,000 clones, of which about four fifths are seen a single time; roughly 2% belongs to the top ten. The CDR3 contains 14 residues. The ends lost 3 bases at V and 5 bases at J; junction bases unmatched: 5. Germline values: CDR1 SNHLY, CDR2 FYNNEI. The time point is: pretreatment peripheral blood. The study collected 1 to 8 samples per patient, pretreatment and on-treatment. The rearrangement links TRBV2 to TRBJ2-5; TRBD1 aligns across 8 bases. The clonotype comes from a man between 60 and 75 years old with urothelial cancer. Sequenced here: PBMCs, sampled around atezolizumab (anti-PD-L1) treatment. DNA for the CDR3: TGTGCCAGCAGTGACCAGGGGGCGCGGGAGACCCAGTACTTC. It codes for CASSDQGARETQYF. The full variable domain, its missing parts supplied by reference TRBV2 and TRBJ2-5, is EPEVTQTPSHQVTQMGQEVILRCVPISNHLYFYWYRQILGQKVEFLVSFYNNEISEKSEIFDDQFSVERPDGSNFTLKIRSTKLEDSAMYFCASSDQGARETQYFGPGTRLLVL.